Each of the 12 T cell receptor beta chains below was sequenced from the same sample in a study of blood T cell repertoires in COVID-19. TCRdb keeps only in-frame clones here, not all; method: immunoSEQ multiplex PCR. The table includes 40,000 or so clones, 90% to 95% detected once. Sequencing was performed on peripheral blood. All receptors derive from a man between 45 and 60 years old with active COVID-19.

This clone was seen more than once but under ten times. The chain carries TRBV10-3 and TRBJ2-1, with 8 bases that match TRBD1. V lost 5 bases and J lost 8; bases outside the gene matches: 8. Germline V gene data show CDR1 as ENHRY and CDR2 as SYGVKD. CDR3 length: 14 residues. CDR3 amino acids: CAISPTRGRDEQFF. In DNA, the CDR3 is TGTGCCATCAGTCCAACCAGGGGGCGGGATGAGCAGTTCTTC.

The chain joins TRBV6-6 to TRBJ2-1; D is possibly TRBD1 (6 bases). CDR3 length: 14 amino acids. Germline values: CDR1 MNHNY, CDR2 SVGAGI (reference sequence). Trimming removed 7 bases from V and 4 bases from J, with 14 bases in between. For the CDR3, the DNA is TGTGCCAGCAATATACAGGGCAGTTACAATGAGCAGTTCTTC. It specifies CASNIQGSYNEQFF.

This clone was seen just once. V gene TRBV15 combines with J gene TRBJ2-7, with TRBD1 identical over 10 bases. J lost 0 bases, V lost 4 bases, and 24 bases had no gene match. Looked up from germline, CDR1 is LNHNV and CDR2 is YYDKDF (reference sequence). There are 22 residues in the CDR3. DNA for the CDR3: TGTGCCACCAGCATCAGGAGTCCCGGCGGGACAGGGGTTGGATCGAGCTCCTACGAGCAGTACTTC. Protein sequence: CATSIRSPGGTGVGSSSYEQYF.

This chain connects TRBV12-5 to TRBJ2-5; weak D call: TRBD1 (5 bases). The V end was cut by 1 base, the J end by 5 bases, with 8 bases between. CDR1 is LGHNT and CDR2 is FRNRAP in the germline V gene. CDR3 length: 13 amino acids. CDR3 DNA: TGTGCTAGTGGTTTGGGACAGAGGGAGACCCAGTACTTC. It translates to CASGLGQRETQYF.

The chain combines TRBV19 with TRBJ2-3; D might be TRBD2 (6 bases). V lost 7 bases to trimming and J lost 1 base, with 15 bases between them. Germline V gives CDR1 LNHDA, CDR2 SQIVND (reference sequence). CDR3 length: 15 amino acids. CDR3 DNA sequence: TGTGCCAGTAATAACTGGGCTAGCGGCACAGATACGCAGTATTTT. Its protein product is CASNNWASGTDTQYF.

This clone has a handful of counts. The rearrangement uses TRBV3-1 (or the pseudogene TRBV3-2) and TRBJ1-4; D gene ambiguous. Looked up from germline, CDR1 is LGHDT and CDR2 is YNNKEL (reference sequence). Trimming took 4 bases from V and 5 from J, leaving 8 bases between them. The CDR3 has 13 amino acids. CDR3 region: CASSPTGNEKLFF. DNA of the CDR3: TGTGCCAGCAGCCCCACCGGGAATGAAAAACTGTTTTTT.

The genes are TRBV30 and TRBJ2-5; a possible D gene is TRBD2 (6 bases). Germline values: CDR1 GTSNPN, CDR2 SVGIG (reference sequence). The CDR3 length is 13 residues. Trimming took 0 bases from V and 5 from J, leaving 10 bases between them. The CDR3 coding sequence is TGTGCCTGGAGTGTGGGGCTAGCGGAGACCCAGTACTTC. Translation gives CAWSVGLAETQYF.

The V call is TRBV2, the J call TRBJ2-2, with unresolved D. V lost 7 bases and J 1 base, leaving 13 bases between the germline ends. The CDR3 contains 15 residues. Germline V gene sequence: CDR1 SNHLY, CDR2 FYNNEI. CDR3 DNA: TGTGCCAGCAAAATCCTACCGTTGAACACCGGGGAGCTGTTTTTT. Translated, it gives CASKILPLNTGELFF.

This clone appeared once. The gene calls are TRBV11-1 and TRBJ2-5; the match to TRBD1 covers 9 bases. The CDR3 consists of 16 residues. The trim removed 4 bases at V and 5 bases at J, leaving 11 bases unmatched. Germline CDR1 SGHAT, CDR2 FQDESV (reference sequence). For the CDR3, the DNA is TGTGCCAGCAGCTCCAAGGACAGGGGCTGGGGGGAGACCCAGTACTTC. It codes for CASSSKDRGWGETQYF.

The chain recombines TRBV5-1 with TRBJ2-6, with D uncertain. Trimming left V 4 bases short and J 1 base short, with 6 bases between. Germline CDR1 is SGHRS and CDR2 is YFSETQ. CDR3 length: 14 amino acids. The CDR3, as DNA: TGCGCCAGCAGCCCTCTTTCTGGGGCCAACGTCCTGACTTTC. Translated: CASSPLSGANVLTF.

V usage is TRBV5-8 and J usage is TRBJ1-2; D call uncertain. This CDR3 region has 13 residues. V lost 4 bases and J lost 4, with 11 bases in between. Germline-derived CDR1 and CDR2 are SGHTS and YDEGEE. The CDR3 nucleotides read TGTGCCAGCAGCACCACCGGACTCTATGGCTACACCTTC. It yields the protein CASSTTGLYGYTF. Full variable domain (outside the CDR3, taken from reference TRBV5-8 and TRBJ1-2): EAGVTQSPTHLIKTRGQQATLRCSPISGHTSVYWYQQALGLGLQFLLWYDEGEERNRGNFPPRFSGRQFPNYSSELNVNALELEDSALYLCASSTTGLYGYTFGSGTRLTVV.

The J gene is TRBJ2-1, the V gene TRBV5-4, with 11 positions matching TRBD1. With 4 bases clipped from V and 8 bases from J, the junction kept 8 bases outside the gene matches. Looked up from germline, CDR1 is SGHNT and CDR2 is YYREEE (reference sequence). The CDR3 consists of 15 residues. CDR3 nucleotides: TGTGCCAGCAGCCTTGTAGGGACAGGGGGGTATGAGCAGTTCTTC. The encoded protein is CASSLVGTGGYEQFF.